The 25 T cell receptor beta chains given below trace back to one sample, sequenced in a study of blood T cells in healthy people across ages. Combining a sample-barcoded 5' primer with a J-beta primer mix, a second PCR ran for about 7 to 11 cycles. Via MiXCR, TCRdb re-called the 5' RACE reads, giving one row per CDR3 protein. The table has 600,000 to 1,000,000 distinct CDR3 sequences, 58% seen once. The sample was blood. The receptor set was obtained from a man younger than 40 in good health.

The V gene is TRBV20-1, the J gene TRBJ2-5; tentatively, D is TRBD2 (5 bases). The V gene's germline CDR1 is DFQATT and CDR2 SNEGSKA (reference sequence). This CDR3 contains 13 residues. Trimming removed 3 bases from V and 5 bases from J, with 13 bases in between. CDR3 coding DNA: TGCAGTGCTAGTACTCAGGCGGGCGAGACCCAGTACTTC. It encodes CSASTQAGETQYF.

The chain links TRBV4-2 to TRBJ2-2; D is undetermined. Germline V CDR1 and CDR2: LGHNA, YNFKEQ. Trimming stripped 1 base from V and 6 bases from J, with 9 bases between. This CDR3 spans 14 amino acids. Here the CDR3 DNA reads TGTGCCAGCAGCCAAGCTGGGGTTGCCGGGGAGCTGTTTTTT. Translated: CASSQAGVAGELFF.

The V call is TRBV24-1, the J call TRBJ2-3; D is ambiguous. The CDR3 covers 14 residues. The V gene's germline CDR1 is KGHDR and CDR2 SFDVKD. V was pared by 3 bases and J by 4 bases, with 10 bases between. The CDR3 DNA sequence: TGTGCCACCAGTGATCCCGTTGGAGCAGATACGCAGTATTTT. It codes for CATSDPVGADTQYF.

The chain joins TRBV10-1 to TRBJ2-3, with TRBD1 identical over 7 bases. CDR1 is WNHNN and CDR2 is SYGVQD in the germline V gene (reference sequence). CDR3 length: 16 residues. Trimming at V came to 1 base and at J to 3 bases, leaving 7 bases not matched to a gene. CDR3 sequence reads: CASSEYEGARTDTQYF. The DNA for the CDR3 is TGCGCCAGCAGTGAGTATGAGGGGGCGCGGACAGATACGCAGTATTTT.

The CDR3 DNA reads as TGTGCCAGCAGCTTAGTGTCAAGGAACGGCAATCAGCCCCAGCATTTT. As protein: CASSLVSRNGNQPQHF. The chain uses TRBV7-8 and TRBJ1-5; D unresolved. The CDR3 length is 16 residues. From germline, CDR1 is SGHVS and CDR2 FQNEAQ. Trimming took off 1 base at V and 2 bases at J, with 12 bases between the two ends.

There are many counts of this clonotype. As DNA, the CDR3 is TGTGCCAGCAGCCAAGATCCATCTACAGATACGCAGTATTTT. Translation gives CASSQDPSTDTQYF. V and J are TRBV4-2 and TRBJ2-3; D is ambiguous. The CDR3 is made up of 14 amino acids. The ends were cut back, 0 bases at V and 3 bases at J, with 7 bases in the middle. Germline assignment: CDR1 LGHNA and CDR2 YNFKEQ.

The rearrangement joins TRBV19 to TRBJ2-6; TRBD1 matches 9 bases. Unmatched junction bases numbered 15, after V lost 4 bases and J lost 2 bases. The CDR3 totals 20 residues. The germline CDR1 and CDR2 sequences are LNHDA and SQIVND (reference sequence). CDR3 DNA sequence: TGTGCCAGTAGTACACTCGGCGGGGGACAGGGTGTCCCTGGGGCCAACGTCCTGACTTTC. Translation gives CASSTLGGGQGVPGANVLTF.

The sample holds a few counts of this clonotype. The chain employs TRBV20-1 and TRBJ2-7, with D unresolved. V gave up 5 bases and J gave up 2 bases, with 10 bases separating them. The germline CDR1 and CDR2 sequences are DFQATT and SNEGSKA (reference sequence). This CDR3 is 12 amino acids long. CDR3 nucleotide sequence: TGCAGTGCTGAGGCCACCACCTACGAGCAGTACTTC. Translation gives CSAEATTYEQYF.

In its sample, this clonotype was seen many times. The chain links TRBV6-1 to TRBJ2-3, with 7 bases lining up with TRBD2. CDR1 and CDR2 from the germline V gene are MNHNS and SASEGT. V shed 4 bases and J 1 base; nucleotides not matched to a gene: 5. CDR3 size: 15 residues. The DNA of the CDR3 is TGTGCCAGCAGTGGGGCGGGAGTTGGCACAGATACGCAGTATTTT. This encodes CASSGAGVGTDTQYF.

The V gene is TRBV7-9, the J gene TRBJ2-5; 9 bases line up with TRBD1. Germline trimming cut 3 bases from V and 2 bases from J; bases unmatched to any gene: 7. Per the germline V gene, CDR1 is SEHNR and CDR2 is FQNEAQ (reference sequence). The length of the CDR3 is 16 residues. The CDR3 sequence is CASSLVFGTGQETQYF. The CDR3 DNA is TGTGCCAGCAGCTTGGTGTTTGGGACAGGGCAAGAGACCCAGTACTTC.

The V and J genes are TRBV30 and TRBJ2-7; no definite D call. This CDR3 is 14 amino acids long. Trimming took 0 bases from V and 2 from J, leaving 11 bases between them. CDR1 GTSNPN and CDR2 SVGIG come from the germline V gene (reference sequence). DNA of the CDR3: TGTGCCTGGAGTGTATCCAAAAGAGCCTACGAGCAGTACTTC. Protein sequence: CAWSVSKRAYEQYF.

This clonotype has a single count. The J gene is TRBJ2-7, the V gene TRBV20-1, with D possibly TRBD2 on 7 matching bases. Germline values: CDR1 DFQATT, CDR2 SNEGSKA (reference sequence). Deletions cut 1 base from V and 3 bases from J, with 16 bases between. CDR3 length: 15 amino acids. CDR3 nucleotides: TGCAGTGCTAGAGCGGGGGCGGGAGTGATCTACGAGCAGTACTTC. Amino acid sequence: CSARAGAGVIYEQYF.

The rearrangement joins TRBV7-2 to TRBJ1-2, with TRBD1 matching 8 bases. V was clipped by 6 bases and J by 5 bases; unmatched bases: 8. Germline values: CDR1 SGHTA, CDR2 FQGNSA. The CDR3 spans 14 residues. As DNA, the CDR3 is TGTGCCAGCAGGGCAGGGGGCGCGGGGTATGGCTACACCTTC. Translation: CASRAGGAGYGYTF.

This chain links TRBV6-5 with TRBJ2-7, with D tentatively TRBD1 (6 bases). V dropped 2 bases and J dropped 3 bases, with 8 bases sitting between them. The CDR3 totals 13 residues. Germline values: CDR1 MNHEY, CDR2 SVGAGI. DNA of the CDR3: TGTGCCAGCAGTTACGAACAGGGCTACGAGCAGTACTTC. Its protein is CASSYEQGYEQYF.

The CDR3 DNA follows: TGTGCCAGCAGGGACTGGACTAGCGGTTCCTACGAGCAGTACTTC. This codes for CASRDWTSGSYEQYF. This chain connects TRBV2 to TRBJ2-4; 10 nucleotides align to TRBD2. The J call is doubtful: the DNA matches TRBJ2-7 better. Germline CDR1 is SNHLY and CDR2 is FYNNEI. The CDR3 is 15 amino acids.

A single count supports this clonotype. This rearrangement joins TRBV11-2 to TRBJ1-2; a weak D match, TRBD1 (6 bases). CDR3 length: 14 residues. V was pared by 3 bases and J by 4 bases, with 12 bases between. CDR1 SGHAT and CDR2 FQNNGV come from the germline V gene. As DNA, the CDR3 is TGTGCCAGCAGCTTGGGGGGGGGGCCCTATGGCTACACCTTC. Amino acids: CASSLGGGPYGYTF.

This chain links TRBV7-2 with TRBJ2-5, with 8 bases matching TRBD2. The V segment lost 5 bases and the J segment 10 bases; nucleotides outside the gene matches: 15. Germline lookup yields CDR1 SGHTA and CDR2 FQGNSA. The CDR3 loop spans 15 amino acids. Written as DNA, the CDR3 is TGTGCCAGCAGCATACAAGCGGGGGAGGTGGATTTCCAGTACTTC. It codes for CASSIQAGEVDFQYF.

This chain connects TRBV20-1 to TRBJ1-4; D is undetermined. The CDR3 sequence is 14 residues long. The germline gives CDR1 DFQATT, CDR2 SNEGSKA (reference sequence). V was clipped by 6 bases and J by 0 bases, with 11 bases between them. In nucleotides, the CDR3 is TGCAGTGCCGACGCAACCTCAACTAATGAAAAACTGTTTTTT. It specifies CSADATSTNEKLFF.

This clonotype turned up a few times. This chain connects TRBV4-1 to TRBJ1-2; TRBD1 agrees at 7 bases. The V and J ends lost 4 bases and 5 bases, in that order; junction bases with no gene match: 4. The CDR3 totals 13 residues. Germline V gene sequence: CDR1 MGHRA, CDR2 YSYEKL. The CDR3 region is CASSRQGPYGYTF. The CDR3 DNA reads as TGCGCCAGCAGCCGACAGGGACCGTATGGCTACACCTTC.

The chain employs TRBV5-1 and TRBJ2-1; D tentatively reads TRBD1 or TRBD2 (6 bases each). V was cut by 2 bases and J by 8 bases, with 20 bases left in between. The germline V gene encodes CDR1 SGHRS and CDR2 YFSETQ. The CDR3 extends over 16 amino acids. The CDR3 loop is CASSLQPTYGGDEQFF. For the CDR3, the DNA is TGCGCCAGCAGCTTACAGCCGACATACGGGGGCGATGAGCAGTTCTTC.

On this clonotype itself: An end of the junction differs from the germline gene, which may be a read error. This chain joins TRBV15 and TRBJ2-7, with D possibly being TRBD1 or TRBD2 (5 bases each). Looked up from germline, CDR1 is LNHNV and CDR2 is YYDKDF (reference sequence). CDR3 length equals 17 residues. CDR3 nucleotides: TGTGCCACCAGCAGGGGTCCGGGACGGAGCATCCCCTATGAGCAGTACTTC. This translates into CATSRGPGRSIPYEQYF.

The CDR3 DNA reads TGCAGCGTTGATACTAGCGGGACGAACACCGGGGAGCTGTTTTTT. Protein sequence: CSVDTSGTNTGELFF. V and J are TRBV29-1 and TRBJ2-2, with 10 nucleotides matching TRBD2. CDR3 size: 15 residues. The V and J ends lost 3 bases and 0 bases, in that order; junction bases with no gene match: 1. The V gene's germline CDR1 is SQVTM and CDR2 ANQGSEA.

The chain carries TRBV10-3 and TRBJ2-7; the match to TRBD2 covers 10 bases. Trimming took 6 bases from V and 3 from J; bases not matched to a gene: 14. The CDR3 is 17 amino acids. The V gene's germline CDR1 is ENHRY and CDR2 SYGVKD. CDR3: CAISDLLAGDPGYEQYF. In DNA, the CDR3 is TGTGCCATCAGCGACCTCCTAGCGGGGGACCCTGGCTACGAGCAGTACTTC.

The J gene is TRBJ2-1, the V gene TRBV15; no clear D. V was clipped by 0 bases and J by 11 bases, with 14 bases between them. This CDR3 is built from 14 residues. The germline V gene encodes CDR1 LNHNV and CDR2 YYDKDF (reference sequence). CDR3 amino acids: CATSRDRAQAQQFF. CDR3 in DNA: TGTGCCACCAGCAGAGATAGGGCTCAAGCTCAGCAGTTCTTC.

In this sample, this clonotype turned up a few times. The V gene is TRBV20-1, the J gene TRBJ2-3; D not certain. The CDR3 covers 12 residues. The V gene's germline CDR1 is DFQATT and CDR2 SNEGSKA (reference sequence). The CDR3 DNA reads TGCAGCCAGGAAAGGAGAGACGATACGCAGTATTTT. This translates into CSQERRDDTQYF.